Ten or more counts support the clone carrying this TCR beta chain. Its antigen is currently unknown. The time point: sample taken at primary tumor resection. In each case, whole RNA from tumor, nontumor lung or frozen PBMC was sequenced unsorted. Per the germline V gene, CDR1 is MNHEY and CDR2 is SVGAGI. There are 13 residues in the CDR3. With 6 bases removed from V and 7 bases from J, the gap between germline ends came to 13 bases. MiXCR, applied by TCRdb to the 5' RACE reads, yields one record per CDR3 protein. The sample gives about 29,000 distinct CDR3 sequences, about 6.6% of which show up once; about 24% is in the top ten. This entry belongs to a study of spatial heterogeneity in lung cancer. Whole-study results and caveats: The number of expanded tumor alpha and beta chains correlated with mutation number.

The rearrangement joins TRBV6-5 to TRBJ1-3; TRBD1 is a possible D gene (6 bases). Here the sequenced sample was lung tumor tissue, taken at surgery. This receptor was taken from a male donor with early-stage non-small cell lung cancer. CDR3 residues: CASSRGGGNTIYF. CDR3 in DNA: TGTGCCAGCAGCCGGGGGGGGGGCAACACCATATATTTT.